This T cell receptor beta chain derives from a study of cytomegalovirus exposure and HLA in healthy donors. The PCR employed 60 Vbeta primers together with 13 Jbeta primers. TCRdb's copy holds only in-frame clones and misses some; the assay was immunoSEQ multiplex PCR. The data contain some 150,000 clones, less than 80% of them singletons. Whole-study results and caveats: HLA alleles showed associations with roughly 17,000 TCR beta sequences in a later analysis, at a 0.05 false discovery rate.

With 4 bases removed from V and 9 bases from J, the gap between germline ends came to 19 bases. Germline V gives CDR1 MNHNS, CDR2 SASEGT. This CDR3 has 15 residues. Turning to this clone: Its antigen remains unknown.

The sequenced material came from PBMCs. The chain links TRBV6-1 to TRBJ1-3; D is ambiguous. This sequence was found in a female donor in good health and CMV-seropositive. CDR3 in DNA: TGTGCCAGCAGTGTAGACCGTTGGTCAGGATCCACCATATATTTT. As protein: CASSVDRWSGSTIYF.